Listed below are T cell receptor beta chains from one sample, sequenced in a study of PD-1 blockade in classical Hodgkin lymphoma. Some clones are missing from TCRdb's copy, which holds only in-frame ones; the method was immunoSEQ multiplex PCR. The repertoire holds about 14,000 clones, with about four fifths as singletons. The sequenced sample was peripheral blood mononuclear cells (PBMCs), obtained at baseline. These receptors were obtained from a human donor with classical Hodgkin lymphoma. The CDR3 runs from the conserved cysteine through the conserved F or W. The D gene is left open where the match is weak. The listing skips clone size in some rows; elsewhere it reads once, few, many or a size class.

NA TRBJ1-1 TRBV5-1 NA TGCGCCAGCAGAGCGAACACTGAAGCTTTCTTT CASRANTEAFF
NA TRBJ1-2 TRBV7-8 NA TGTGCCAGCAGCTTATTTAGGCAGGACGATGGCTACACCTTC CASSLFRQDDGYTF
NA TRBJ2-1 TRBV2 TRBD1 TGTGCCAGCAGATACGACAGGGGAAATAACAATGAGCAGTTCTTC CASRYDRGNNNEQFF
NA TRBJ2-7 TRBV19 NA TGTGCCACCCGGGGGTATTCCTACGAGCAGTACTTC CATRGYSYEQYF
NA TRBJ1-5 TRBV28 NA TGTGCCAGCAGTTTGCGTACTGCCAATCAGCCCCAGCATTTT CASSLRTANQPQHF
NA TRBJ2-1 TRBV6-1 TRBD1 TGTGCCAGCAGTGAGGAGGGACAGGGATCGACCAGGAATGAGCAGTTCTTC CASSEEGQGSTRNEQFF
NA TRBJ2-1 TRBV11-1 NA TGTGCCAGCAGCGACGACGGGGTCACATCCTACAATGAGCAGTTCTTC CASSDDGVTSYNEQFF
NA TRBJ2-3 TRBV7-2 NA TGTGCCAGCAGCCCCCGCAGGCTTATCACAGATACGCAGTATTTT CASSPRRLITDTQYF
NA TRBJ2-6 TRBV5-6 NA TGTGCCAGCAGCTTTCGGGGAACTGGGGCCAACGTCCTGACTTTC CASSFRGTGANVLTF
NA TRBJ2-5 TRBV4-2 NA TGTGCCAGCAGCCAAGATCTGACAGGACAAGAGACCCAGTACTTC CASSQDLTGQETQYF
NA TRBJ1-5 TRBV19 TRBD1 TGTGCCAGTAGCCCCGGGGACAGGGGGAACAATCAGCCCCAGCATTTT CASSPGDRGNNQPQHF
NA TRBJ1-3 TRBV2 NA TGTGCCAGCGCTATCTCTGGAAACACCATATATTTT CASAISGNTIYF
NA TRBJ2-5 TRBV28 NA TGTGCCAGCAGTTTTGACCCCCTTACAGGAGTTCAAGAGACCCAGTACTTC CASSFDPLTGVQETQYF
NA TRBJ1-1 TRBV19 NA TGTGCCAGTAGTATTTTTTCCGGGGAAACTGAAGCTTTCTTT CASSIFSGETEAFF
NA TRBJ2-1 TRBV27 NA TGTGCCAGCAGTTTTGTGGGGTTTGAGCAGTTCTTC CASSFVGFEQFF
NA TRBJ2-2 TRBV5-1 NA TGCGCCAGCAGCCCGGCCTTGGGGTGGGACACCGGGGAGCTGTTTTTT CASSPALGWDTGELFF
NA TRBJ1-4 TRBV7-9 NA TGTGCCAGCAGCCGTCAGGGAGGGGGAAATGAAAAACTGTTTTTT CASSRQGGGNEKLFF
few TRBJ2-7 TRBV29-1 TRBD1 TGCAGCTTCAGACAGGGGGGAGTCGAGCAGTACTTC CSFRQGGVEQYF
NA TRBJ1-4 TRBV18 NA TGTGCCAGCTCACCCCGCGCCAGGGGTGGCCCTTCTAATGAAAAACTGTTTTTT CASSPRARGGPSNEKLFF
NA TRBJ1-1 TRBV5-1 NA TGCGCCAGCAGCTTAAGACAGCCGAACACTGAAGCTTTCTTT CASSLRQPNTEAFF
NA TRBJ1-1 TRBV18 NA TGTGCCAGCTCCCGACAAGCAAACACTGAAGCTTTCTTT CASSRQANTEAFF
NA TRBJ1-5 TRBV28 NA TGTGCCAGCAGTTTGCGTGGCAGGAGCAATCAGCCCCAGCATTTT CASSLRGRSNQPQHF